The 19 T cell receptor beta chains presented below share a single source sample, sequenced in a study of cytomegalovirus exposure and HLA in healthy donors. Both 60 Vbeta primers and 13 Jbeta primers went into the PCR. Produced via immunoSEQ multiplex PCR; TCRdb's table is partial and in-frame only. This sample carries some 150,000 clones, 80% of them seen once, and the ten largest clones take approximately 2.1%. The sequenced sample was PBMCs. All receptors come from a man aged 25 to 40 in good health and CMV-seronegative.

This clone has only a few counts. The junction differs from germline at one of its ends, possibly a read error. The CDR3 nucleotides read TGTGCCAGCAGTGGGGACAGGGTCGGAGGACAGCTCCAGAATTTT. Translating it yields CASSGDRVGGQLQNF. The rearrangement links TRBV6-1 to TRBJ1-5; 9 bases align to TRBD1. CDR1 MNHNS and CDR2 SASEGT come from the germline V gene. There are 15 residues in the CDR3.

V gene TRBV15 combines with J gene TRBJ2-7, with a weak D call TRBD2 (5 bases). In germline, CDR1 is LNHNV, CDR2 YYDKDF (reference sequence). The V end lost 0 bases, the J end lost 3 bases, and 12 bases lay between the germline ends. CDR3 length: 15 amino acids. The CDR3: CATSRDAREDYEQYF. CDR3 in DNA: TGTGCCACCAGCAGAGACGCGAGGGAAGACTACGAGCAGTACTTC.

The V call is TRBV6-1, the J call TRBJ2-7, with 8 bases aligning to TRBD2. Trimming cost V 1 base and J 3 bases; bases outside gene matches: 5. Germline assignment: CDR1 MNHNS and CDR2 SASEGT. The CDR3 contains 15 residues. For the CDR3, the DNA is TGTGCCAGCAGTGAAGGGACGGGAGGGCACTACGAGCAGTACTTC. This translates into CASSEGTGGHYEQYF.

The chain combines TRBV6-1 with TRBJ2-1, with a weak D call TRBD1 (6 bases). CDR3 size: 15 residues. Germline V gives CDR1 MNHNS, CDR2 SASEGT. V lost 10 bases and J 3 bases, leaving 19 bases between the germline ends. The CDR3 sequence: CAIREQGFYYNEQFF. CDR3 bases: TGTGCCATCAGGGAACAGGGTTTCTACTACAATGAGCAGTTCTTC.

This clone was picked up one time. The chain combines TRBV28 with TRBJ1-5, with TRBD1 identical over 8 bases. The CDR3 is 15 amino acids. V was clipped by 8 bases and J by 6 bases; unmatched bases: 12. Germline lookup yields CDR1 MDHEN and CDR2 SYDVKM. CDR3 protein: CASGGQGLRAQPQHF. The CDR3 DNA reads TGTGCCAGCGGAGGACAGGGATTAAGGGCTCAGCCCCAGCATTTT. Variable domain in full (rest from reference TRBV28 and TRBJ1-5): DVKVTQSSRYLVKRTGEKVFLECVQDMDHENMFWYRQDPGLGLRLIYFSYDVKMKEKGDIPEGYSVSREKKERFSLILESASTNQTSMYLCASGGQGLRAQPQHFGDGTRLSIL.

The V gene is TRBV4-1, the J gene TRBJ2-7, with D possibly matching TRBD1 (8 bases). The ends were cut back, 4 bases at V and 3 bases at J, with 22 bases in the middle. This CDR3 has 17 residues. The germline CDR1 and CDR2 sequences are MGHRA and YSYEKL. The CDR3 nucleotides read TGCGCCAGCAGCCTCGACTGGGGGGGGACAGGTGACTACGAGCAGTACTTC. It specifies CASSLDWGGTGDYEQYF.

The gene calls are TRBV28 and TRBJ2-3; D ambiguous. Looked up from germline, CDR1 is MDHEN and CDR2 is SYDVKM. The CDR3 is 14 residues long. V lost 6 bases and J 1 base, leaving 11 bases between the germline ends. As DNA, the CDR3 is TGTGCCAGCAGCCCCGAGGATGGCACAGATACGCAGTATTTT. This sequence encodes CASSPEDGTDTQYF.

There are a few counts of this clone. J is TRBJ1-1 and V is TRBV7-9, with a tentative D call TRBD1 (5 bases). There are 14 residues in the CDR3. Germline V gives CDR1 SEHNR, CDR2 FQNEAQ (reference sequence). Trimming took 5 bases from V and 4 from J, leaving 14 bases between them. CDR3 sequence reads: CASSPQQESTEAFF. The CDR3 DNA sequence: TGTGCCAGCAGCCCCCAACAGGAGAGCACTGAAGCTTTCTTT.

The chain is built from TRBV9 and TRBJ2-2; 11 bases line up with TRBD1. Unmatched junction bases numbered 7, after V lost 4 bases and J lost 5 bases. The CDR3 spans 16 residues. Per germline, CDR1 SGDLS and CDR2 YYNGEE. The CDR3 loop reads CASSPPGTGGTGELFF. In DNA form, the CDR3 reads TGTGCCAGCAGCCCTCCCGGGACAGGGGGGACCGGGGAGCTGTTTTTT.

The chain links TRBV19 to TRBJ2-5; the match to TRBD1 covers 9 bases. In germline, CDR1 is LNHDA, CDR2 SQIVND (reference sequence). CDR3 length: 14 amino acids. V lost 5 bases to trimming and J lost 6 bases; unmatched junction nucleotides: 7. CDR3 DNA sequence: TGTGCCAGTAGTGTAACAGGGGGCGTAAAGACCCAGTACTTC. Translating gives CASSVTGGVKTQYF.

The table lists this clone with a count of one. V gene TRBV5-1 combines with J gene TRBJ2-2; tentative D call: TRBD2 (6 bases). Germline assignment: CDR1 SGHRS and CDR2 YFSETQ. The germline V and J ends were trimmed by 0 bases and 6 bases, with 12 bases remaining between them. The CDR3 totals 15 residues. CDR3 protein: CASSLEGGSAGELFF. The CDR3 coding sequence is TGCGCCAGCAGCTTGGAGGGAGGCTCCGCCGGGGAGCTGTTTTTT.

The count of this clone is one. Sequence at one end of the junction differs from germline and may be a read error. The V and J genes are TRBV2 and TRBJ1-1; possibly TRBD1 for D (5 bases). The germline V gene has CDR1 SNHLY and CDR2 FYNNEI. This CDR3 is built from 13 residues. CDR3 bases: TGTGCCAGCAGGGAAGCAACAGGTGGGCGGGCTTTCTTT. Its protein is CASREATGGRAFF. Variable domain in full (rest from reference TRBV2 and TRBJ1-1): EPEVTQTPSHQVTQMGQEVILRCVPISNHLYFYWYRQILGQKVEFLVSFYNNEISEKSEIFDDQFSVERPDGSNFTLKIRSTKLEDSAMYFCASREATGGRAFFGQGTRLTVV.

Notes on this clone: Relative to the germline gene, one junction end is altered; a read error may explain this. The chain links TRBV10-2 to TRBJ2-7; D may be TRBD1 (5 bases). Germline V gene sequence: CDR1 WSHSY, CDR2 SAAADI. CDR3 length: 11 amino acids. The CDR3 spells CASSEWGIRKF. CDR3 DNA sequence: TGCGCCAGCAGTGAGTGGGGCATTAGGAAATTC.

This clone was recorded once. The chain is built from TRBV15 and TRBJ2-3; a weak D match, TRBD2 (5 bases). Trimming pared 0 bases from V and 5 bases from J, leaving 12 bases between. The germline CDR1 and CDR2 sequences are LNHNV and YYDKDF (reference sequence). The CDR3 spans 15 residues. For the CDR3, the DNA is TGTGCCACCAGCAGAGATCAAGGGAGTGGAGATACGCAGTATTTT. Its translation is CATSRDQGSGDTQYF. The full variable domain, completed using reference TRBV15 and TRBJ2-3, is DAMVIQNPRYQVTQFGKPVTLSCSQTLNHNVMYWYQQKSSQAPKLLFHYYDKDFNNEADTPDNFQSRRPNTSFCFLDIRSPGLGDTAMYLCATSRDQGSGDTQYFGPGTRLTVL.

This chain links TRBV5-6 with TRBJ2-1; possibly TRBD2 for D (5 bases). V lost 4 bases and J 7 bases, leaving 15 bases between the germline ends. The CDR3 is 14 amino acids. Germline V gene sequence: CDR1 SGHDT, CDR2 YYEEEE. CDR3 region: CASSNREGLNEQFF. In DNA, the CDR3 is TGTGCCAGCAGCAACCGGGAAGGACTTAATGAGCAGTTCTTC.

This chain links TRBV28 with TRBJ1-2, with TRBD1 matching over 9 bases. Germline loops: CDR1 MDHEN, CDR2 SYDVKM. The length of the CDR3 is 13 residues. J lost 5 bases, V lost 8 bases, and 6 bases had no gene match. CDR3 in DNA: TGTGCCAGCGTTGACAGGGGGACATATGGCTACACCTTC. Its protein is CASVDRGTYGYTF.

This clone appeared once. The CDR3 nucleotides read TGTGCCAGCTCACCACCGAACAGGGATTACGAGCAGTACTTC. It specifies CASSPPNRDYEQYF. The chain has TRBV18 and TRBJ2-7; a possible D gene is TRBD1 (6 bases). The germline CDR1 and CDR2 sequences are KGHSH and LQKENI. Trimming removed 0 bases from V and 4 bases from J, with 10 bases in between. This CDR3 spans 14 amino acids.

Worth noting for this clone: At one of its ends the junction is not consistent with the germline gene, which may arise from a read error. This chain joins TRBV29-1 and TRBJ1-2; TRBD1 matches at 7 bases. The CDR3 totals 13 residues. Germline-derived CDR1 and CDR2 are SQVTM and ANQGSEA. This chain's CDR3 is CSAGWTGIHGYPF. CDR3 nucleotide sequence: TGCAGCGCCGGGTGGACAGGTATACATGGCTACCCCTTC.

This clone occurred a few times. The chain carries TRBV6-6 and TRBJ1-1; D is unresolved. The CDR3 runs to 14 residues. The V end was cut by 6 bases, the J end by 1 base, with 12 bases between. The germline gives CDR1 MNHNY, CDR2 SVGAGI (reference sequence). The DNA for the CDR3 is TGTGCCAGCAGCTTCGGGGTTGCGAACACTGAAGCTTTCTTT. Protein product: CASSFGVANTEAFF.